Shown below are 14 T cell receptor beta chains from a single sample sequenced in a study of tumor-infiltrating lymphocytes in primary liver carcinoma. Unsorted bulk tissue (roughly 20-34 mg) underwent RNA and DNA co-extraction. The input was 500 ng total RNA; TCR beta cDNA was made from it with a constant-region primer. Three nested multiplex PCR rounds of slightly modified ARM-PCR generated TCR beta libraries. Rounds one and two of PCR, each of around 9 cycles, were primed with TRBV1-TRBV30 forward primers and a C-beta reverse primer. MiXCR was run by TCRdb on the multiplex PCR reads, yielding one entry per CDR3 protein. This table holds tens of thousands of distinct CDR3 sequences, approximately 70% found once. Source material: liver tumor tissue from sampling region 2. As for subset: tumor region T2, inferior pole. All receptors come from a man in his forties with primary liver carcinoma and hepatitis B virus infection.

This clonotype was counted once. Since no conserved phenylalanine or tryptophan closes the CDR3, a read error is the likely cause. The J gene is TRBJ2-3, the V gene TRBV6-1; D is uncertain. Germline-derived CDR1 and CDR2 are MNHNS and SASEGT. This CDR3 contains 12 residues. CDR3 in amino acids: CASKPSTDTQYV. CDR3 DNA sequence: TGCGCCAGTAAGCCCAGCACAGATACGCAGTATGTT.

The chain joins TRBV5-6 to TRBJ1-2; tentatively, D is TRBD1 (5 bases). The V end was cut by 5 bases, the J end by 6 bases, with 17 bases between. Germline CDR1 is SGHDT and CDR2 is YYEEEE. This CDR3 has 14 residues. The CDR3 protein is CASRGRDVVHGYTF. The CDR3, as DNA: TGTGCCAGCAGGGGCCGGGACGTCGTGCATGGCTACACCTTC.

Regarding this clonotype: A read error may account for a junction end that differs from germline. The genes are TRBV10-3 and TRBJ2-7; D unclear. The germline CDR1 and CDR2 sequences are ENHRY and SYGVKD. This CDR3 is 12 amino acids long. The CDR3 here is CAISESLCEQYF. Here the CDR3 DNA reads TGTGCTATCAGTGAGTCCCTCTGTGAGCAGTACTTC.

This sequence joins TRBV7-9 and TRBJ2-7, with D uncertain. CDR1 is SEHNR and CDR2 is FQNEAQ in the germline V gene (reference sequence). Trimming shortened V by 5 bases and J by 3 bases, and 8 bases separated the two germline ends. This CDR3 has 12 amino acids. The CDR3 DNA sequence: TGTGCCAGCAGCCACACTGACTACGAGCAGTACTTC. Protein product: CASSHTDYEQYF.

In regard to this clonotype: Lacking the conserved final phenylalanine or tryptophan, this CDR3 likely reflects a read error. This chain connects TRBV12-3 or TRBV12-4 to TRBJ1-6; D gene ambiguous. Deletions cut 5 bases from V and 1 base from J, with 12 bases between. The CDR3 spans 16 residues. For the CDR3, the DNA is TGTGCCAGCAGTCTGCAGAGGGCATCCTATAATTCACCCCTCCACTCT. It translates to CASSLQRASYNSPLHS.

Notes on this clonotype: The junction departs from germline at one end; a sequencing error may be responsible. CDR3 region: CATRDGIEQFF. The CDR3 DNA reads as TGTGCCACCCGTGATGGTATTGAGCAGTTCTTT. This chain connects TRBV24-1 to TRBJ2-1; D is ambiguous. CDR1 is KGHDR, CDR2 SFDVKD, per germline. The CDR3 has 11 amino acids.

This clonotype was counted between two and nine times. At one end the junction does not follow the germline gene, possibly because of a read error. The genes are TRBV6-2 or TRBV6-3 and TRBJ2-7, with no clear D. The CDR3 totals 13 residues. Looked up from germline, CDR1 is MNHEY and CDR2 is SVGEGT. CDR3 DNA sequence: TGTGCCGGCAGTTACGAGGTACCCTGGGAGCAGTACTTC. It specifies CAGSYEVPWEQYF.

Concerning this clonotype: The CDR3 carries no conserved terminal phenylalanine or tryptophan, so it likely arises from a read error. J is TRBJ2-1 and V is TRBV5-4; TRBD2 matches 7 bases. The V gene's germline CDR1 is SGHNT and CDR2 YYREEE (reference sequence). The CDR3 length is 12 residues. This CDR3 reads CTSGWGGNEQFL. The CDR3, as DNA: TGTACCAGCGGCTGGGGAGGGAATGAGCAGTTCTTG.

In this sample, this clonotype turned up once. The V gene is TRBV14, the J gene TRBJ2-3; TRBD2 might be the D (5 bases). Trimming shortened V by 4 bases and J by 2 bases, and 10 bases separated the two germline ends. From germline, CDR1 is SGHDN and CDR2 FVKESK. The CDR3 length is 14 residues. CDR3 protein: CASSLAGLTDTQYF. The CDR3 region has the DNA TGTGCCAGCAGCCTAGCCGGACTCACAGATACGCAGTATTTT.

The V call is TRBV10-1, the J call TRBJ1-4; a possible D gene is TRBD1 (5 bases). Germline V gene sequence: CDR1 WNHNN, CDR2 SYGVQD (reference sequence). This CDR3 contains 13 residues. Trimming took off 6 bases at V and 6 bases at J, with 11 bases between the two ends. DNA of the CDR3: TGCGCCAGCAGACGGGGCCCAGATGAAAAACTGTTTTTT. Translation gives CASRRGPDEKLFF.

Points on this clonotype: The junction differs from germline at one of its ends, possibly a read error. The V gene is TRBV6-5, the J gene TRBJ2-1, with TRBD2 as a possible D gene (5 bases). Germline V gene sequence: CDR1 MNHEY, CDR2 SVGAGI. The CDR3 spans 14 residues. The CDR3 coding sequence is TGTGTCAGCAGTAGACCAGCGGATTACAATGAGCAGTTCTTC. It encodes CVSSRPADYNEQFF.

Comment on this clonotype: A read error may produce the germline difference seen at one junction end. This chain uses TRBV6-6 with TRBJ2-2; D is perhaps TRBD2 (5 bases). Per the germline V gene, CDR1 is MNHNY and CDR2 is SVGAGI (reference sequence). This CDR3 has 15 amino acids. Here the CDR3 DNA reads TGTGCCAGCGGTCGTACGCCGGAGACCACCGGGGAGCTGTTCTTT. It translates to CASGRTPETTGELFF.

This clonotype was picked up one time. It is likely a read error, because the conserved phenylalanine at the end of the CDR3 is missing. This chain uses TRBV11-2 with TRBJ2-1; 8 nucleotides agree with TRBD2. This CDR3 has 17 residues. The germline gives CDR1 SGHAT, CDR2 FQNNGV. CDR3 protein: CASNLGRGGRFYNEQFL. CDR3 bases: TGTGCCAGCAACTTAGGTAGGGGCGGGAGGTTCTACAATGAGCAGTTCCTC.

A remark on this clonotype: Since no conserved phenylalanine or tryptophan closes the CDR3, a read error is the likely cause. The chain couples TRBV11-2 to TRBJ2-7, with a weak D call TRBD1 (5 bases). The CDR3 extends over 14 amino acids. V shed 4 bases and J shed 0 bases, with 10 bases lying between them. Germline V gene lookup returns CDR1 SGHAT and CDR2 FQNNGV. In DNA form, the CDR3 reads TGTGCCAGCAGCTCAAACAGGAGCTCCTACGAGCAGTACCTC. This codes for CASSSNRSSYEQYL.